This T cell receptor (beta chain) originates from a study of cytomegalovirus exposure and HLA in healthy donors. The table lists this clone with a count of one. Its antigen is unidentified. Germline V lookup: CDR1 SEHNR, CDR2 FQNEAQ (reference sequence). The length of the CDR3 is 17 residues. PCR primers comprised 60 Vbeta and 13 Jbeta primers. Assay used: immunoSEQ multiplex PCR; TCRdb lists only in-frame clones, some missing. The sample holds 90,000 to 150,000 clones; 65% to 85% are singletons and the top ten take 0.2% to 0.25%. The donors gave bone marrow, and they were healthy. The study, taken as a whole, reports: According to an earlier analysis, most TCR beta V segments yielded productive rearrangements about 87% or about 30% of the time. Some V segments, TRBV6-2 and TRBV6-3 among them, were indistinguishable and were therefore excluded.

The receptor's source is a man aged 45-65 years in good health and CMV-seronegative. J is TRBJ2-5 and V is TRBV7-9, with a weak D call TRBD1 (5 bases). The J call may be mistaken, given a closer DNA end match to TRBJ2-7. The sequencing input was PBMCs. The CDR3 reads CASSLSLRTGTTYEQYF. The CDR3 coding sequence is TGTGCCAGCAGCCTCAGTTTGAGAACAGGCACTACCTACGAGCAGTACTTC.